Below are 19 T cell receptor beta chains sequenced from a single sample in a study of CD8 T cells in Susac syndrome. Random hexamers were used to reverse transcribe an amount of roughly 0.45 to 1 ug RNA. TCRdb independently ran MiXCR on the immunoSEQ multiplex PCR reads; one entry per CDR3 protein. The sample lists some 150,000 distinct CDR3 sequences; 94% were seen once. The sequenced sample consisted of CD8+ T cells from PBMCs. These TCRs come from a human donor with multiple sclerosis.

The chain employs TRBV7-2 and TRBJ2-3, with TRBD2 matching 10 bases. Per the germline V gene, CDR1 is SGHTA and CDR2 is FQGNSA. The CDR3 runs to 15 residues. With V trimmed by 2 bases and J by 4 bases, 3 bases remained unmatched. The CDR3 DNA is TGTGCCAGCAGCTTAAAGCGGGGGGGCCCAGATACGCAGTATTTT. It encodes CASSLKRGGPDTQYF. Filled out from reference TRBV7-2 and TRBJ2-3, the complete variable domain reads GAGVSQSPSNKVTEKGKDVELRCDPISGHTALYWYRQSLGQGLEFLIYFQGNSAPDKSGLPSDRFSAERTGGSVSTLTIQRTQQEDSAVYLCASSLKRGGPDTQYFGPGTRLTVL.

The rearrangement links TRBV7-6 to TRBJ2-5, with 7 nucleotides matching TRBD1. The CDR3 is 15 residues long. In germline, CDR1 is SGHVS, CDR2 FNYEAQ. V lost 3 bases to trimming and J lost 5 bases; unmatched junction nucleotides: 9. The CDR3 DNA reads TGTGCCAGCAGCTTCCCCAGACAGGGATCGGAGACCCAGTACTTC. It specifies CASSFPRQGSETQYF.

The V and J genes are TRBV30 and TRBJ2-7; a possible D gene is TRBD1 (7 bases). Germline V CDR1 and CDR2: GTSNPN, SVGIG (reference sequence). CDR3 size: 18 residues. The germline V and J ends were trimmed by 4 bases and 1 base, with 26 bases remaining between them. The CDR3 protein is CAWNAPGQPYAGSYEQYF. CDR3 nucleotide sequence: TGTGCCTGGAATGCCCCGGGACAGCCTTATGCGGGGTCCTACGAGCAGTACTTC.

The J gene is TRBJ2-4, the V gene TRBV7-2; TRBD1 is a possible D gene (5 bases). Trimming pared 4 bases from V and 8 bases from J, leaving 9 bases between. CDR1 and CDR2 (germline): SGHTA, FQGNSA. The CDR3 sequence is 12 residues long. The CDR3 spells CASSSRVDIQYF. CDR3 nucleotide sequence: TGTGCCAGCAGCTCCAGGGTAGACATTCAGTACTTC.

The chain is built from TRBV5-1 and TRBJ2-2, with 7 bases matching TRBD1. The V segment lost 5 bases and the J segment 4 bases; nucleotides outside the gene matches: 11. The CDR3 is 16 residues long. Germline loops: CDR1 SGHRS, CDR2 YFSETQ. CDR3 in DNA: TGCGCCAGCAGTTTCACTACAGGGGCCAGCACCGGGGAGCTGTTTTTT. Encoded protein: CASSFTTGASTGELFF. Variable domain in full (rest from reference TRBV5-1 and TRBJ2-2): KAGVTQTPRYLIKTRGQQVTLSCSPISGHRSVSWYQQTPGQGLQFLFEYFSETQRNKGNFPGRFSGRQFSNSRSEMNVSTLELGDSALYLCASSFTTGASTGELFFGEGSRLTVL.

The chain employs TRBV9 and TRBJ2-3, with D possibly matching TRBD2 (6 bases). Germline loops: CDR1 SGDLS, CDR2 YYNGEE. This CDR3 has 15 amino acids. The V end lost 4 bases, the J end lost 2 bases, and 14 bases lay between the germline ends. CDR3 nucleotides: TGTGCCAGCAGCCCCCAGGCGGGGCCCACAGATACGCAGTATTTT. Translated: CASSPQAGPTDTQYF.

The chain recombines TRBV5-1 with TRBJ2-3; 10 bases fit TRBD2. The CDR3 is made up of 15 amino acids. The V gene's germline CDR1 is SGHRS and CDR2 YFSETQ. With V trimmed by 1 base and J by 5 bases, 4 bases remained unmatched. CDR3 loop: CASSLLAGVKDTQYF. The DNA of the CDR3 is TGCGCCAGCAGCTTGCTAGCGGGGGTGAAAGATACGCAGTATTTT.

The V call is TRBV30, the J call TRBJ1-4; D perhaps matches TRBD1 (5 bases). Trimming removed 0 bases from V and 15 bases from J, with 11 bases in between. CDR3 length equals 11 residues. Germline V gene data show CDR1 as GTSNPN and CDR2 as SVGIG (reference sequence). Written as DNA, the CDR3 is TGTGCCTGGAGTGTACCGGGACTGATGTTTTTT. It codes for CAWSVPGLMFF.

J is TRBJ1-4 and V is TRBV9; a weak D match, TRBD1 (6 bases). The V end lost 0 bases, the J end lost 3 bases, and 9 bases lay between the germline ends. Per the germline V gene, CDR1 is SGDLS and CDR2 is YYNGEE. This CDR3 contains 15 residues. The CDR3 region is CASSVAAGANEKLFF. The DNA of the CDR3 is TGTGCCAGCAGCGTAGCGGCAGGGGCTAATGAAAAACTGTTTTTT.

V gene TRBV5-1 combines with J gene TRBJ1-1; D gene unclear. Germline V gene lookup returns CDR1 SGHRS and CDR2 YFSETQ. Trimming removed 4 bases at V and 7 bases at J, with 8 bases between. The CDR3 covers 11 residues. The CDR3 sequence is CASSEGSEAFF. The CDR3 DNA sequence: TGCGCCAGCAGCGAAGGGAGTGAAGCTTTCTTT.

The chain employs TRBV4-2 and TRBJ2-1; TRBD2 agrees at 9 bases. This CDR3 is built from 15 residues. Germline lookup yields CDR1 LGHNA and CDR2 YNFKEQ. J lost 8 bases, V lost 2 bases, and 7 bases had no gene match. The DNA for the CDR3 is TGTGCCAGCAGCCAAACCCTAGCGGGGATTGATGAGCAGTTCTTC. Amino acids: CASSQTLAGIDEQFF.

The CDR3 nucleotides are TGTGCCAGCACAAGGGACAGGGAGGGGCCCCTCCACTTT. Translated: CASTRDREGPLHF. The genes are TRBV6-5 and TRBJ1-6; the match to TRBD1 covers 9 bases. Trimming removed 7 bases from V and 13 bases from J; junction bases left unmatched: 8. The CDR3 runs 13 residues. The germline V gene encodes CDR1 MNHEY and CDR2 SVGAGI.

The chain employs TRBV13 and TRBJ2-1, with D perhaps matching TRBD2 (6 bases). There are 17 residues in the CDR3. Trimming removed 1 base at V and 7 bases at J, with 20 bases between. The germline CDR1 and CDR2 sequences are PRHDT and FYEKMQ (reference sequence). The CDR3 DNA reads TGTGCCAGCAGCTTAGCTCCGCTAGCGAGTCCCCGAAATGAGCAGTTCTTC. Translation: CASSLAPLASPRNEQFF.

In DNA form, the CDR3 reads TGTGCCAGCAGCCCCCGGAGAGGCCGCGAGCAGTACTTC. Translation gives CASSPRRGREQYF. The chain carries TRBV3-1 and TRBJ2-7; D uncertain. In germline, CDR1 is LGHDT, CDR2 YNNKEL (reference sequence). This CDR3 region has 13 residues. The germline V and J ends were trimmed by 4 bases and 6 bases, with 13 bases remaining between them.

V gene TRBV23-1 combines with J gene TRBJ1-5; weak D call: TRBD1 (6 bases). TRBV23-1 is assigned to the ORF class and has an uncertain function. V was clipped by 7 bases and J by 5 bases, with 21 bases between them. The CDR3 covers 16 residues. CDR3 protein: CASTESYGTPHQPQHF. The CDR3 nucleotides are TGCGCCAGCACCGAATCCTACGGGACACCCCATCAGCCCCAGCATTTT.

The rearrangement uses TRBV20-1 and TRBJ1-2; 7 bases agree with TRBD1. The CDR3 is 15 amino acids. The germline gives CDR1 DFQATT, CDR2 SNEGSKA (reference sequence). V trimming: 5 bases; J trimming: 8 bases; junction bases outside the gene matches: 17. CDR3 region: CSAVISLQGVGGYTF. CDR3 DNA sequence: TGCAGTGCTGTCATCAGCCTCCAGGGGGTGGGCGGCTACACCTTC.

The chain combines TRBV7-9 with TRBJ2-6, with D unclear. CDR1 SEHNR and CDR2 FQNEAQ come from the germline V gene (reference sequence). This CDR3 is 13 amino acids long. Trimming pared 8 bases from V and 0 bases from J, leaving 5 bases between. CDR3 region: CASEHSGANVLTF. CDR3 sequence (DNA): TGTGCCAGCGAGCACTCTGGGGCCAACGTCCTGACTTTC.

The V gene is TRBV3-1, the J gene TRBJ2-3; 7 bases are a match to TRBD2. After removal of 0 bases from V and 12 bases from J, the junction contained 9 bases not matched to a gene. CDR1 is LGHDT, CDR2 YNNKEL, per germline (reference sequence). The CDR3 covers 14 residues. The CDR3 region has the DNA TGTGCCAGCAGCCAAGATAGGGGCGGGGGTGTCCAGTATTTT. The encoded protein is CASSQDRGGGVQYF.

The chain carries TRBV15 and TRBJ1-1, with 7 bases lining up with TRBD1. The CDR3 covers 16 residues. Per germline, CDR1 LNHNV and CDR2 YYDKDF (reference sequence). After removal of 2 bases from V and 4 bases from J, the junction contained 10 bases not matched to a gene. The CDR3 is CATSRPRQGWFTEAFF. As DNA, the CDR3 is TGTGCCACCAGCAGACCCAGACAGGGTTGGTTCACTGAAGCTTTCTTT.